The source of this T cell receptor (beta chain) is a study of blood T cell repertoires in COVID-19. Across the study: Specimens from acute and convalescent COVID-19 originated in the United States, Italy and Spain.

V was clipped by 8 bases and J by 4 bases, with 23 bases between them. This CDR3 is built from 17 residues. In germline, CDR1 is LNHDA, CDR2 SQIVND (reference sequence). This clone was observed a few times. The method was immunoSEQ multiplex PCR; TCRdb's version includes in-frame clones alone and lacks a portion of them. The sample carries about 200,000 clones, 60% to 85% recorded once. The receptor's source is a woman in her seventies with acute or convalescent COVID-19. The sample consisted of peripheral blood. The chain carries TRBV19 and TRBJ2-2, with D tentatively TRBD2 (7 bases). Written as DNA, the CDR3 is TGTGCCAGTCGGGCGGGGGACTTGGGGGGGCCCACCGGGGAGCTGTTTTTT. Its protein is CASRAGDLGGPTGELFF.